This T cell receptor beta chain is from a study of prognosis after radiotherapy for stage I lung cancer. As concerns this clonotype: Its specificity is not known. A far larger clone is a single base away, which makes a read error likely.

The study's findings and limits: Patients who had metastases reportedly showed TRBV and TRBJ gene usage that varied from that of patients who did not.

The CDR3 runs to 10 residues. V lost 10 bases and J lost 5, with 5 bases in between. Germline CDR1 MRHNA, CDR2 SNTAGT. Two-round multiplex PCR amplified TCR beta CDR3 from genomic DNA. Individual primers that were specific to each TRBV and TRBJ gene served in first-round PCR. Using its own MiXCR run on the multiplex PCR reads, TCRdb lists one record per CDR3 protein. This sample yields some 13,000 distinct CDR3 sequences, of which around 35% are seen a single time; about 40% belongs to the top ten. Sequences were derived from PBMCs, sampled before or after stereotactic body radiation therapy (not recorded which). The chain has TRBV6-4 and TRBJ2-2; D remains ambiguous. This clonotype was sampled from a donor over 45 with non-small cell lung cancer. The CDR3, as DNA: TGTGCCATCAGGACCGGGGAGCTGTTTTTT. Encoded protein: CAIRTGELFF.